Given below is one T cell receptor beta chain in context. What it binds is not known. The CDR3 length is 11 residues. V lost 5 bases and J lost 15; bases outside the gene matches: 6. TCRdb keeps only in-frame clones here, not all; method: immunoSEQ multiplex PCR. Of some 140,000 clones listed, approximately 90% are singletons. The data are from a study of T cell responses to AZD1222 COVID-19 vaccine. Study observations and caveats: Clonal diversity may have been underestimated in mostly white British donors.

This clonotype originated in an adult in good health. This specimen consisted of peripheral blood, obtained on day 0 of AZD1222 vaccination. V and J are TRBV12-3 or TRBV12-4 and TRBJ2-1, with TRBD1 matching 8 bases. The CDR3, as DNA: TGTGCCAGCAGTCCTGACAGGGGTCGGTTCTTC. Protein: CASSPDRGRFF.